Shown below are 8 T cell receptor beta chains from a single sample sequenced in a study of shared clonotypes between healthy human individuals. TCRdb's copy holds only in-frame clones and misses some; the assay was immunoSEQ multiplex PCR. The table lists over 2 million clones, around 96% of them singletons. As defined, naive CD8 cells were CD45RO-negative and positively selected for CCR7, with terminally differentiated effector memory CD45RA+ cells excluded. The sample consisted of naive CD8+ T cells sorted from blood. These receptors originate from a man younger than 35 in good health.

The chain couples TRBV19 to TRBJ1-1; D remains ambiguous. Trimming removed 9 bases at V and 0 bases at J, with 11 bases between. Germline CDR1 reads LNHDA; CDR2 reads SQIVND (reference sequence). This CDR3 is built from 13 residues. CDR3 amino acids: CASTDGMNTEAFF. The CDR3 DNA reads as TGTGCCAGCACGGACGGCATGAACACTGAAGCTTTCTTT.

V usage is TRBV15 and J usage is TRBJ2-5, with TRBD1 matching over 12 bases. Germline V CDR1 and CDR2: LNHNV, YYDKDF (reference sequence). This CDR3 comprises 16 residues. V was pared by 0 bases and J by 4 bases, with 3 bases of the junction left unmatched. The CDR3 loop reads CATSREGQGALETQYF. CDR3 sequence (DNA): TGTGCCACCAGCAGAGAGGGACAGGGGGCTTTAGAGACCCAGTACTTC.

The chain is built from TRBV7-2 and TRBJ2-5; D unclear. Germline CDR1 is SGHTA and CDR2 is FQGNSA. V was trimmed by 0 bases and J by 0 bases, leaving 5 bases between them. This CDR3 has 14 residues. The CDR3 reads CASSLAGNQETQYF. The CDR3, as DNA: TGTGCCAGCAGCTTAGCAGGAAACCAAGAGACCCAGTACTTC. The full variable domain, completed using reference TRBV7-2 and TRBJ2-5, is GAGVSQSPSNKVTEKGKDVELRCDPISGHTALYWYRQSLGQGLEFLIYFQGNSAPDKSGLPSDRFSAERTGGSVSTLTIQRTQQEDSAVYLCASSLAGNQETQYFGPGTRLLVL.

The chain recombines TRBV28 with TRBJ2-3; TRBD1 matches 11 bases. This CDR3 is built from 14 residues. Losses at the gene ends were 6 bases for V and 6 bases for J; bases not matched to a gene: 5. Germline lookup yields CDR1 MDHEN and CDR2 SYDVKM. CDR3 residues: CASRGQGAGDTQYF. The CDR3 nucleotides read TGTGCCAGCAGAGGACAGGGGGCTGGGGATACGCAGTATTTT.

This chain links TRBV10-2 with TRBJ2-1; the D gene is possibly TRBD1 (5 bases). Germline V gives CDR1 WSHSY, CDR2 SAAADI. The CDR3 runs to 11 residues. Trimming shortened V by 3 bases and J by 8 bases, and 5 bases separated the two germline ends. CDR3 sequence reads: CASSDRDEQFF. CDR3 nucleotide sequence: TGCGCCAGCAGTGACAGGGATGAGCAGTTCTTC.

V usage is TRBV7-9 and J usage is TRBJ2-3; tentatively, D is TRBD2 (5 bases). Germline V gene sequence: CDR1 SEHNR, CDR2 FQNEAQ (reference sequence). CDR3 length: 13 residues. The ends were cut back, 5 bases at V and 6 bases at J, with 12 bases in the middle. The CDR3 coding sequence is TGTGCCAGCAGCCAAATCTCGGGGGATACGCAGTATTTT. Translation gives CASSQISGDTQYF.

The chain links TRBV28 to TRBJ2-7; a possible D gene is TRBD1 (5 bases). The germline V gene has CDR1 MDHEN and CDR2 SYDVKM. The CDR3 consists of 13 residues. The V end was cut by 2 bases, the J end by 9 bases, with 14 bases between. The CDR3 sequence is CASSLGAGVGQYF. For the CDR3, the DNA is TGTGCCAGCAGTTTAGGGGCAGGCGTCGGGCAGTACTTC.

Comments on this clone: A read error may account for a junction end that differs from germline. The chain couples TRBV10-1 to TRBJ2-5; D not resolved. The assigned J gene may be wrong: the sequence end matches TRBJ2-7 better. The germline CDR1 and CDR2 sequences are WNHNN and SYGVQD (reference sequence). CDR3 length: 11 residues. As DNA, the CDR3 is TGCGCCAGCAGTGATTCCTCCGAGCAGTACTTC. Translation gives CASSDSSEQYF.